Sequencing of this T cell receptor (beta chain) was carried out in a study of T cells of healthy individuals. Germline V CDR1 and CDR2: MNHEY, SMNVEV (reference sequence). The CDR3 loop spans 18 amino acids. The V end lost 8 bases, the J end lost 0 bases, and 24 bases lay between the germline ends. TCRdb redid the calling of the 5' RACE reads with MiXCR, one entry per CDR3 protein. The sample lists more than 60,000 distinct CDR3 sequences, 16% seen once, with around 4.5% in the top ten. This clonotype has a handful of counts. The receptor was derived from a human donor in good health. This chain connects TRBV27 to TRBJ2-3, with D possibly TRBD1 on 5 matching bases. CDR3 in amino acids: CASGSVKGVQGSTDTQYF. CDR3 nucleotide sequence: TGTGCCAGCGGTTCTGTGAAAGGGGTTCAAGGGAGCACAGATACGCAGTATTTT.